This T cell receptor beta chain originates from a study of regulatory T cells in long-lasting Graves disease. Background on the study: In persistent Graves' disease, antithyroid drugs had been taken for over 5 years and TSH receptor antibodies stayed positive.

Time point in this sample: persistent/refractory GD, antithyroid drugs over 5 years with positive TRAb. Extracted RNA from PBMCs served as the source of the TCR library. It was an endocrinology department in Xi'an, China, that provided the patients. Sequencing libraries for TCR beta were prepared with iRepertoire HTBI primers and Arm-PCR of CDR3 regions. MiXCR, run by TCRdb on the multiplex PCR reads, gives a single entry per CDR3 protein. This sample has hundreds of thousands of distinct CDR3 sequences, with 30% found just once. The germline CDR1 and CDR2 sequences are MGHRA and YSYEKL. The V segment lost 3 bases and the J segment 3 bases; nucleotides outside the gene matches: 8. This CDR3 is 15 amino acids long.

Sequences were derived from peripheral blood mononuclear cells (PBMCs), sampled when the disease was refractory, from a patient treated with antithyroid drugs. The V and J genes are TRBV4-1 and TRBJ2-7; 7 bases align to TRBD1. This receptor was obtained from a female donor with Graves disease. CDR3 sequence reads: CASSQDPGQRYEQYF. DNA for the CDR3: TGCGCCAGCAGCCAGGATCCGGGACAGCGCTACGAGCAGTACTTC.